This T cell receptor (beta chain) is from a study of blood T cell repertoires in COVID-19. Study summary: Samples came from the United States, Italy and Spain, spanning acute and convalescent COVID-19.

This CDR3 has 13 amino acids. CDR1 and CDR2 from the germline V gene are MNHEY and SVGAGI. V lost 0 bases to trimming and J lost 2 bases, with 4 bases between them. Some clones are missing from TCRdb's copy, which holds only in-frame ones; the method was immunoSEQ multiplex PCR. The sample has about 190,000 clones, roughly three quarters seen once. Clinical histories supplied by participants themselves formed the basis of cohort assignment. Input material: PBMCs or T cells enriched from blood (not recorded which). The chain links TRBV6-5 to TRBJ1-1; D gene unclear. This TCR was sampled from a woman in her forties or fifties with acute COVID-19. The DNA of the CDR3 is TGTGCCAGCAGTTACTCCACTAACACTGAAGCTTTCTTT. Protein: CASSYSTNTEAFF.